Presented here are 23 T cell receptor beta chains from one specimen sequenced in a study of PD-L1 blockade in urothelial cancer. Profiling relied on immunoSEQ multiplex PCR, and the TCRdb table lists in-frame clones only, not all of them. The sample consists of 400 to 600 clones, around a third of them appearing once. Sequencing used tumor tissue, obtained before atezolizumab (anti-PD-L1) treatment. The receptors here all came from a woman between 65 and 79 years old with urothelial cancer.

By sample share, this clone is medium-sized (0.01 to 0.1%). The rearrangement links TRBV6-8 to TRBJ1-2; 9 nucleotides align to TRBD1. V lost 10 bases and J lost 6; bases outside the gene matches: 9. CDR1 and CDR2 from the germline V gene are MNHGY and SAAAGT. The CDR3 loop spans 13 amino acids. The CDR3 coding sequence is TGTGCCATCAGGTCCGGGACAGGGCATGGCTACACCTTC. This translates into CAIRSGTGHGYTF.

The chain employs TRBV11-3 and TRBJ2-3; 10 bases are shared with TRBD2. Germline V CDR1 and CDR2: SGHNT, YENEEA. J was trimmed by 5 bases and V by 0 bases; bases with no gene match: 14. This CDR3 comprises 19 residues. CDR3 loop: CASSLDPSLAGMEGDTQYF. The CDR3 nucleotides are TGTGCCAGCAGCTTAGATCCCTCACTAGCGGGGATGGAGGGAGATACGCAGTATTTT.

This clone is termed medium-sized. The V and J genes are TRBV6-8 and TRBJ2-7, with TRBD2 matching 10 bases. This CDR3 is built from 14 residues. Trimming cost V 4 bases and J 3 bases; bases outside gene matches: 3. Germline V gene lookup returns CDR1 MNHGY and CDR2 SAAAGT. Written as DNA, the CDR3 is TGTGCCAGCAGTTTGACTAGCGGGTACTACGAGCAGTACTTC. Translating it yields CASSLTSGYYEQYF.

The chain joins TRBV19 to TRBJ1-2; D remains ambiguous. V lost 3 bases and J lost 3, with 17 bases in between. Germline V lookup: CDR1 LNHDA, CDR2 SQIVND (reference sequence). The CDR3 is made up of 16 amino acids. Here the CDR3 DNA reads TGTGCCAGTAGTATCGGGCTCACTCTTCTACACTATGGCTACACCTTC. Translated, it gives CASSIGLTLLHYGYTF.

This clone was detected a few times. The CDR3 sequence: CASRDELRGGEQYF. CDR3 coding DNA: TGTGCCAGCAGGGACGAATTGCGGGGTGGCGAGCAGTACTTC. V gene TRBV6-8 combines with J gene TRBJ2-7; D is perhaps TRBD2 (6 bases). Looked up from germline, CDR1 is MNHGY and CDR2 is SAAAGT. Trimming shortened V by 6 bases and J by 6 bases, and 18 bases separated the two germline ends. There are 14 residues in the CDR3.

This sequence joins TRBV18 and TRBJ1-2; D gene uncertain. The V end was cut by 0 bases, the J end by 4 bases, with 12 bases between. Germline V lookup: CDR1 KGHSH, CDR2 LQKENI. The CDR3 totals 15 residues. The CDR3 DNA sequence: TGTGCCAGCTCACCACCAAGCGGGGTCGGCTATGGCTACACCTTC. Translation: CASSPPSGVGYGYTF.

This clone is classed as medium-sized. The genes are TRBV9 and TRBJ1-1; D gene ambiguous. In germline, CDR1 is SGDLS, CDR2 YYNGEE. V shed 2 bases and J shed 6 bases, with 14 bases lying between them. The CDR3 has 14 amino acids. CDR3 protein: CASSVSPEGSEAFF. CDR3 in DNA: TGTGCCAGCAGCGTGTCCCCTGAAGGGTCTGAAGCTTTCTTT.

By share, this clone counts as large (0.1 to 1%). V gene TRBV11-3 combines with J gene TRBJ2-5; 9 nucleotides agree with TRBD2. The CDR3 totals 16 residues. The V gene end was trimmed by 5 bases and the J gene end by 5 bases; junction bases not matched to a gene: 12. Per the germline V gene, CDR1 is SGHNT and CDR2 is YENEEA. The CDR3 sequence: CASSPQPPGTSETQYF. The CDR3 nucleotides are TGTGCCAGCAGCCCCCAACCTCCCGGGACTAGCGAGACCCAGTACTTC.

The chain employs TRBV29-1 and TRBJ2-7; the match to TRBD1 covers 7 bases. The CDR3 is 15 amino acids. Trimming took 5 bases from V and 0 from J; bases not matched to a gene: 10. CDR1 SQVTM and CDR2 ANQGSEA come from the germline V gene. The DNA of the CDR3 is TGCAGCGTTCAAATTAGGGGGCCGAGCTCCTACGAGCAGTACTTC. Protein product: CSVQIRGPSSYEQYF.

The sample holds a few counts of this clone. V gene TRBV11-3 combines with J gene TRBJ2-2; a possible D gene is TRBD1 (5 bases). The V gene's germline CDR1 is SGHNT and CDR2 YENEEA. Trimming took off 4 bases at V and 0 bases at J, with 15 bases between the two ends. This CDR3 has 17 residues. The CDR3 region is CASSSDILTANTGELFF. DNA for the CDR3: TGTGCCAGCAGCTCGGATATACTGACAGCGAACACCGGGGAGCTGTTTTTT.

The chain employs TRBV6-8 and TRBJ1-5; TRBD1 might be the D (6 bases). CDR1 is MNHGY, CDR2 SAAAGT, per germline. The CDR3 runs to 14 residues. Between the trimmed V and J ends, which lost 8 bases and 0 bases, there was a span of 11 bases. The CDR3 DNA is TGTGCCAGCGGGGGGGCGGATAGCAATCAGCCCCAGCATTTT. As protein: CASGGADSNQPQHF.

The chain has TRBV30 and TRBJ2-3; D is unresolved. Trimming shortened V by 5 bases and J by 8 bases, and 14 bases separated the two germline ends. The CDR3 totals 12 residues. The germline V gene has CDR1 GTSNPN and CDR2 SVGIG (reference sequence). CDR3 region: CAWEELPGTQYF. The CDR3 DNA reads TGTGCCTGGGAGGAACTCCCAGGTACGCAGTATTTT. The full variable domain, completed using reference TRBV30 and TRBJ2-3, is SQTIHQWPATLVQPVGSPLSLECTVEGTSNPNLYWYRQAAGRGLQLLFYSVGIGQISSEVPQNLSASRPQDRQFILSSKKLLLSDSGFYLCAWEELPGTQYFGPGTRLTVL.

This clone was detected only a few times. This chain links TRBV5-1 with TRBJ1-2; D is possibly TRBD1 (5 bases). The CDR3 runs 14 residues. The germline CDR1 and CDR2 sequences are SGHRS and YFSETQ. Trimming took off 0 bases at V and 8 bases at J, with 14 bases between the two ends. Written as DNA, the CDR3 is TGCGCCAGCAGCTTGGTGCAGGGCGGGTGGGGCTACACCTTC. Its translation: CASSLVQGGWGYTF.

DNA for the CDR3: TGTGCCTGGAATGAGGGAAGGTCCTATAATTCACCCCTCCACTTT. It encodes CAWNEGRSYNSPLHF. The chain combines TRBV30 with TRBJ1-6; D is undetermined. V was clipped by 4 bases and J by 1 base, with 11 bases between them. This CDR3 has 15 residues. The germline V gene has CDR1 GTSNPN and CDR2 SVGIG (reference sequence). Full variable domain (missing parts from reference TRBV30 and TRBJ1-6): SQTIHQWPATLVQPVGSPLSLECTVEGTSNPNLYWYRQAAGRGLQLLFYSVGIGQISSEVPQNLSASRPQDRQFILSSKKLLLSDSGFYLCAWNEGRSYNSPLHFGNGTRLTVT.

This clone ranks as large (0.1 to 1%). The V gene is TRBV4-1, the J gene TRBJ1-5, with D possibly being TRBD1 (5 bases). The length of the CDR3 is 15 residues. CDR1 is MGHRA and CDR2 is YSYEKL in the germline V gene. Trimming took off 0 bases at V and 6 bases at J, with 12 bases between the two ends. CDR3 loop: CASSQDPRGAQPQHF. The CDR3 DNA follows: TGCGCCAGCAGCCAAGATCCGCGGGGCGCTCAGCCCCAGCATTTT.

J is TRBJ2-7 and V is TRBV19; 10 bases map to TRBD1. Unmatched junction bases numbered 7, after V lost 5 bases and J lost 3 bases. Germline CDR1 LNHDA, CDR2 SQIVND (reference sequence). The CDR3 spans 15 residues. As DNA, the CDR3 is TGTGCCAGTAGTGGCGCGGGACAGGGGTTCTACGAGCAGTACTTC. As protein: CASSGAGQGFYEQYF.

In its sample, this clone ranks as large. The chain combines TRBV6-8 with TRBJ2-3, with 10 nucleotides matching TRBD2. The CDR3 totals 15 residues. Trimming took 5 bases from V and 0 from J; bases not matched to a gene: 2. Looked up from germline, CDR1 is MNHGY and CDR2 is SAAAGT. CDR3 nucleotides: TGTGCCAGCAGTGTACTAGCGGGGAGCACAGATACGCAGTATTTT. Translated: CASSVLAGSTDTQYF.

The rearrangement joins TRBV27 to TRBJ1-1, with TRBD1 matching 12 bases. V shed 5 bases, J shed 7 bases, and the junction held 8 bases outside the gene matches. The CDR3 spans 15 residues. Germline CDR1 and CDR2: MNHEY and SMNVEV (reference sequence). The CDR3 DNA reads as TGTGCCAGCAGTCGGGGGGACAGGGGGCCTGTTGAAGCTTTCTTT. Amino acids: CASSRGDRGPVEAFF.

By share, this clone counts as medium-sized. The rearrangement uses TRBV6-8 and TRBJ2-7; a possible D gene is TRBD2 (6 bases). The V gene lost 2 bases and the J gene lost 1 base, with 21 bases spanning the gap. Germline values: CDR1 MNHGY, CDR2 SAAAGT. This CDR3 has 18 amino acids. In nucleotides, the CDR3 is TGTGCCAGCAGTTACGATCGTCCTGAACTAGCAGGATCCTACGAGCAGTACTTC. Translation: CASSYDRPELAGSYEQYF.

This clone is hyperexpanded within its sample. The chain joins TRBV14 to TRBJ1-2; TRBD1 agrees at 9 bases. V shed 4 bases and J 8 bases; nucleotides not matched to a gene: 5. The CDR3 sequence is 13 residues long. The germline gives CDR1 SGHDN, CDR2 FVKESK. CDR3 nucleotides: TGTGCCAGCAGCCGTCACAGGGGGCTCGGCTACACCTTC. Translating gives CASSRHRGLGYTF. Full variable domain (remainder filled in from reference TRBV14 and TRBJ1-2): EAGVTQFPSHSVIEKGQTVTLRCDPISGHDNLYWYRRVMGKEIKFLLHFVKESKQDESGMPNNRFLAERTGGTYSTLKVQPAELEDSGVYFCASSRHRGLGYTFGSGTRLTVV.

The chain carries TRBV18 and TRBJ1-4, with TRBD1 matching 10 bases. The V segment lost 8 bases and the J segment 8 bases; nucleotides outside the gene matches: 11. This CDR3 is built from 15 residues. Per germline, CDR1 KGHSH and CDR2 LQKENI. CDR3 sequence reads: CASTETGTGAEKLFF. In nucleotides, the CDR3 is TGTGCCAGCACTGAAACCGGGACAGGGGCGGAAAAACTGTTTTTT.

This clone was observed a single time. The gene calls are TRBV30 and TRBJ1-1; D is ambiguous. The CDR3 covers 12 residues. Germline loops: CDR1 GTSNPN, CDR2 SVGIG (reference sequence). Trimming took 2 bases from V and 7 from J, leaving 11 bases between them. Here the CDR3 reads CAWSRQSHEAFF. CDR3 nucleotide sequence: TGTGCCTGGAGTCGGCAGTCTCATGAAGCTTTCTTT.

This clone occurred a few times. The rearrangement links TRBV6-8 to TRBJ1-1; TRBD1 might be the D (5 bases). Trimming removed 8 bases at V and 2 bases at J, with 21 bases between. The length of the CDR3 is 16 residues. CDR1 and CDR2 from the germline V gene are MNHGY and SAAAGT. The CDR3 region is CASRRTIGESNTEAFF. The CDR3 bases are TGTGCCAGCCGAAGGACAATTGGGGAAAGTAACACTGAAGCTTTCTTT.